Below, 15 T cell receptor beta chains from the same sample are listed, as sequenced in a study of lymphopenia after photon versus proton radiotherapy. Some clones are missing from TCRdb's copy, which holds only in-frame ones; the method was immunoSEQ multiplex PCR. The data show 150,000 to 200,000 clones, approximately 91% seen once. The sample here was peripheral blood, taken from a patient treated with photon-based radiotherapy. These receptors all come from a man in his fifties with gastric cancer.

This rearrangement joins TRBV7-8 to TRBJ1-5; perhaps TRBD1 as D (6 bases). The CDR3 covers 15 residues. CDR1 and CDR2 (germline): SGHVS, FQNEAQ. V dropped 0 bases and J dropped 4 bases, with 10 bases sitting between them. The CDR3 region is CASSLAWTANQPQHF. In DNA form, the CDR3 reads TGTGCCAGCAGCTTAGCGTGGACAGCGAATCAGCCCCAGCATTTT.

This rearrangement joins TRBV28 to TRBJ2-7; D unresolved. V was cut by 2 bases and J by 0 bases, with 14 bases left in between. Germline V lookup: CDR1 MDHEN, CDR2 SYDVKM. The CDR3 has 16 amino acids. CDR3 nucleotides: TGTGCCAGCAGTTTAGCCCCGAGAACAGACTCCTACGAGCAGTACTTC. Protein product: CASSLAPRTDSYEQYF.

The V gene is TRBV4-1, the J gene TRBJ1-1; maybe TRBD1 (6 bases). With 1 base removed from V and 6 bases from J, the gap between germline ends came to 9 bases. The CDR3 contains 13 residues. From germline, CDR1 is MGHRA and CDR2 YSYEKL. The DNA for the CDR3 is TGCGCCAGCAGCCAAGCAGGGGCCTCTGAAGCTTTCTTT. Translating it yields CASSQAGASEAFF.

The chain carries TRBV7-2 and TRBJ2-1; perhaps TRBD2 as D (5 bases). The germline V gene encodes CDR1 SGHTA and CDR2 FQGNSA. V lost 5 bases to trimming and J lost 7 bases, with 27 bases between them. CDR3 size: 18 residues. The CDR3 loop is CASSHAAPSLGVWNEQFF. Here the CDR3 DNA reads TGTGCCAGCAGCCACGCAGCCCCTAGCCTCGGGGTTTGGAATGAGCAGTTCTTC.

The chain joins TRBV7-7 to TRBJ2-3; TRBD2 matches 7 bases. This CDR3 has 16 residues. The germline CDR1 and CDR2 sequences are SSHAT and FNYEAQ (reference sequence). The V and J ends lost 5 bases and 4 bases, in that order; junction bases with no gene match: 12. The CDR3 protein is CASSQPERGRADTQYF. As DNA, the CDR3 is TGTGCCAGCAGCCAACCCGAGCGGGGTCGGGCAGATACGCAGTATTTT.

The gene calls are TRBV6-1 and TRBJ2-1; 8 bases line up with TRBD1. J gave up 0 bases and V 3 bases, and 7 bases lay outside the gene matches. This CDR3 has 17 amino acids. The germline V gene encodes CDR1 MNHNS and CDR2 SASEGT. DNA for the CDR3: TGTGCCAGCAGTGATGGGCGACAGGGGATCTCCTACAATGAGCAGTTCTTC. This translates into CASSDGRQGISYNEQFF.

CDR3 loop: CASSLVLDWSSYEQYF. The CDR3 DNA sequence: TGTGCCAGCAGCTTAGTCCTTGACTGGAGCTCCTACGAGCAGTACTTC. V is TRBV7-9 and J is TRBJ2-7; D remains unclear. The CDR3 runs to 16 residues. Germline V CDR1 and CDR2: SEHNR, FQNEAQ (reference sequence). The V end lost 1 base, the J end lost 0 bases, and 13 bases lay between the germline ends.

About this clone: This sample includes further DNA sequences coding for the same CDR3. The chain has TRBV9 and TRBJ2-5, with D perhaps assigned TRBD1 or TRBD2 (6 bases each). The CDR3 contains 14 residues. The ends were cut back, 0 bases at V and 5 bases at J, with 11 bases in the middle. From germline, CDR1 is SGDLS and CDR2 YYNGEE. The CDR3 DNA reads as TGTGCCAGCAGCGTAGGTGGAGGGGGGGAGACCCAGTACTTC. Translating gives CASSVGGGGETQYF.

V is TRBV19 and J is TRBJ2-3, with 8 bases that match TRBD1. The J segment lost 7 bases and the V segment lost 1 base, leaving 7 bases of the junction unmatched. The germline V gene encodes CDR1 LNHDA and CDR2 SQIVND (reference sequence). The CDR3 consists of 15 residues. The DNA of the CDR3 is TGTGCCAGTAGTATAGCCCACGGACAGGGAAATACGCAGTATTTT. Translating it yields CASSIAHGQGNTQYF.

The chain uses TRBV11-2 and TRBJ2-1; 13 nucleotides agree with TRBD2. V dropped 5 bases and J dropped 6; count of bases not matched to a gene: 7. The CDR3 is 16 amino acids. The V gene's germline CDR1 is SGHAT and CDR2 FQNNGV. The CDR3 nucleotides read TGTGCCAGCAGCCCCGGGACTAGCGGGATACGCAATGAGCAGTTCTTC. Amino acid sequence: CASSPGTSGIRNEQFF.

Comments on this clone: Additional DNA sequences in this sample encode the identical CDR3. This chain connects TRBV5-1 to TRBJ2-1, with TRBD2 matching over 10 bases. CDR1 and CDR2 from the germline V gene are SGHRS and YFSETQ. Germline trimming cut 3 bases from V and 5 bases from J; bases unmatched to any gene: 2. The CDR3 totals 14 residues. CDR3 region: CASSSGLADNEQFF. The DNA for the CDR3 is TGCGCCAGCAGCTCAGGACTAGCGGACAATGAGCAGTTCTTC.

This chain joins TRBV30 and TRBJ1-1, with 7 bases aligning to TRBD1. CDR1 and CDR2 from the germline V gene are GTSNPN and SVGIG (reference sequence). J gave up 10 bases and V 2 bases, and 4 bases lay outside the gene matches. CDR3 size: 11 residues. The CDR3, as DNA: TGTGCCTGGAGTACCAGGGGGGGAGCTTTCTTT. This sequence encodes CAWSTRGGAFF.

The rearrangement links TRBV7-2 to TRBJ2-7; the match to TRBD2 covers 12 bases. Trimming removed 2 bases from V and 2 bases from J; junction bases left unmatched: 1. CDR1 is SGHTA, CDR2 FQGNSA, per germline. CDR3 length: 15 amino acids. The CDR3 region has the DNA TGTGCCAGCAGCTTACCTAGCGGGAGGGCCTACGAGCAGTACTTC. It is translated as CASSLPSGRAYEQYF.

The gene calls are TRBV19 and TRBJ1-5, with no clear D. With 6 bases removed from V and 1 base from J, the gap between germline ends came to 7 bases. This CDR3 has 13 amino acids. Germline V gives CDR1 LNHDA, CDR2 SQIVND (reference sequence). In DNA, the CDR3 is TGTGCCAGTAGGGGCGGGAGCAATCAGCCCCAGCATTTT. It encodes CASRGGSNQPQHF.

This clone was seen a few times. The CDR3 nucleotides are TGCGCCAGCAGCCAAGACTTGACGGAAACAATCTCTGGAAACACCATATATTTT. This codes for CASSQDLTETISGNTIYF. J is TRBJ1-3 and V is TRBV4-1, with D unresolved. Germline loops: CDR1 MGHRA, CDR2 YSYEKL. The CDR3 loop spans 18 amino acids. V lost 0 bases and J lost 0, with 15 bases in between.